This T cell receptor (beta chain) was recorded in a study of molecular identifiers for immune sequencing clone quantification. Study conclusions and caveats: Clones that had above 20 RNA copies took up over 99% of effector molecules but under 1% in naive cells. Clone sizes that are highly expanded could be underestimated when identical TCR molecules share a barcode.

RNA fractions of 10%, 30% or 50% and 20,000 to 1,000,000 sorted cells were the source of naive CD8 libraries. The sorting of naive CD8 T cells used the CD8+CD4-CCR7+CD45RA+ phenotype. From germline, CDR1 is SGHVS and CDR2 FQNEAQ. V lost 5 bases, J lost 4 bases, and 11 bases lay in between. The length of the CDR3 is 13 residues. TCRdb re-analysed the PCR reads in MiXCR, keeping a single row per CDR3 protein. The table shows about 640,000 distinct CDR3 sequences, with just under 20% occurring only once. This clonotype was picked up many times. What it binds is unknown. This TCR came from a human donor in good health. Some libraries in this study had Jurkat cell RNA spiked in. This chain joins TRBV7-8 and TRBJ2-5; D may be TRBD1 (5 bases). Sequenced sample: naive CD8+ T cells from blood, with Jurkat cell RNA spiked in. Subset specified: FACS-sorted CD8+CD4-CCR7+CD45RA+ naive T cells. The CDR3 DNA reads TGTGCCAGCAGCCGGTGGGGCGGAGAGACCCAGTACTTC. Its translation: CASSRWGGETQYF.